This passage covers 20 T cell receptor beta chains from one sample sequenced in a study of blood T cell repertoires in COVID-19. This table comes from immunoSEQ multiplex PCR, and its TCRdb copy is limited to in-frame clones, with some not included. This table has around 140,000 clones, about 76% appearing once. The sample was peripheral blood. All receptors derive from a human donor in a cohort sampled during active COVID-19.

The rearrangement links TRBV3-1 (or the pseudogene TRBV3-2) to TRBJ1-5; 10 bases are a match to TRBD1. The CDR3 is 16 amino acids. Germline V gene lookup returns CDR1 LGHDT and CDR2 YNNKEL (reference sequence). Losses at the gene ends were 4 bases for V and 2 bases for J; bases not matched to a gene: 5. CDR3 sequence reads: CASSPGQGKGNQPQHF. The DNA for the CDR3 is TGTGCCAGCAGCCCGGGACAGGGGAAGGGCAATCAGCCCCAGCATTTT.

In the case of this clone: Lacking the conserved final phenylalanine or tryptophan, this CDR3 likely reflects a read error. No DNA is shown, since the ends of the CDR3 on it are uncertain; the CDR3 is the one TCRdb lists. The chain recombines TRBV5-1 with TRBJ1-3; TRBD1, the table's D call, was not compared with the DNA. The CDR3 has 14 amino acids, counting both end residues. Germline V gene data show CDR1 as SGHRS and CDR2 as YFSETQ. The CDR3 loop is CASSLGDRPRSIFG.

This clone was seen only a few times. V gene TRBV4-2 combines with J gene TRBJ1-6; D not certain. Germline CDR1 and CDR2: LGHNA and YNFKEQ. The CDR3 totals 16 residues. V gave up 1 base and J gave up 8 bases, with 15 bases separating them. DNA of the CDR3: TGTGCCAGCAGCCAAGTCGCCAGGCCCCGTGATTCACCCCTCCACTTT. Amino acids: CASSQVARPRDSPLHF.

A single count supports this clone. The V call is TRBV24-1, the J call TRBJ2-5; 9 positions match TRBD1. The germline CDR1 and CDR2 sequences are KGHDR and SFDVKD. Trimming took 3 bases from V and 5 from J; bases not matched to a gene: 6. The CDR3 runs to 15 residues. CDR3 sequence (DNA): TGTGCCACCAGTGATGTGGGACAGGGAACGGAGACCCAGTACTTC. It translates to CATSDVGQGTETQYF.

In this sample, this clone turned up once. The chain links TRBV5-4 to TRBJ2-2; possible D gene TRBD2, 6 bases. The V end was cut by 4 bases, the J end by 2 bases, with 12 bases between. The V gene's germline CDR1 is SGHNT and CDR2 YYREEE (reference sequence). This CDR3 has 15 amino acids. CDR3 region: CASSEASANTGELFF. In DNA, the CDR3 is TGTGCCAGCAGCGAAGCTAGCGCTAACACCGGGGAGCTGTTTTTT.

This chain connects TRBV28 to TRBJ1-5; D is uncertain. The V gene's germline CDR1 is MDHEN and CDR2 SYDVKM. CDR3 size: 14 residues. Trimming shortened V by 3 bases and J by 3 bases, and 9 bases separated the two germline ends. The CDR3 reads CASSLQVVNQPQHF. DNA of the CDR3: TGTGCCAGCAGTTTGCAGGTTGTCAATCAGCCCCAGCATTTT.

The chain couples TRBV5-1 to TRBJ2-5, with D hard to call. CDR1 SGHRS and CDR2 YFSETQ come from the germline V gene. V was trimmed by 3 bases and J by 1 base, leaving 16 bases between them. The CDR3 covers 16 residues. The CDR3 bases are TGCGCCAGCAGCTCAACCCGAGGATCGGGCCAAGAGACCCAGTACTTC. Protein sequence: CASSSTRGSGQETQYF. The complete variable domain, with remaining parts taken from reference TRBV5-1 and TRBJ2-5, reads KAGVTQTPRYLIKTRGQQVTLSCSPISGHRSVSWYQQTPGQGLQFLFEYFSETQRNKGNFPGRFSGRQFSNSRSEMNVSTLELGDSALYLCASSSTRGSGQETQYFGPGTRLLVL.

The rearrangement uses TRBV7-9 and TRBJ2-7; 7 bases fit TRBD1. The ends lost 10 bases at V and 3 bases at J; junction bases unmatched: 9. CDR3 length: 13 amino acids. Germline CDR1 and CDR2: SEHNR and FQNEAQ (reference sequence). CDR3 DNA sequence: TGTGCCACCACTTCGACAGGGAGCTACGAGCAGTACTTC. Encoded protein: CATTSTGSYEQYF.

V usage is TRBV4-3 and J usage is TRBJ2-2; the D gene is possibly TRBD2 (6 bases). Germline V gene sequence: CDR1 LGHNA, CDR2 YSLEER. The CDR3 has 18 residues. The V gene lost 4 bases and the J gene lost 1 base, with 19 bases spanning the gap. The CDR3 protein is CASSRKSSGLRNTGELFF. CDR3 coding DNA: TGCGCCAGCAGCCGTAAGAGTTCAGGACTAAGGAACACCGGGGAGCTGTTTTTT.

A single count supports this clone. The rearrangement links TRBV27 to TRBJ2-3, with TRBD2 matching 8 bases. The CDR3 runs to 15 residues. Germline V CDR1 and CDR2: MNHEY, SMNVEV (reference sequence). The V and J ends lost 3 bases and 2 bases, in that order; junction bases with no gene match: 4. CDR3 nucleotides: TGTGCCAGCAGTTTCGGACTAGCTATCACAGATACGCAGTATTTT. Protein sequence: CASSFGLAITDTQYF.

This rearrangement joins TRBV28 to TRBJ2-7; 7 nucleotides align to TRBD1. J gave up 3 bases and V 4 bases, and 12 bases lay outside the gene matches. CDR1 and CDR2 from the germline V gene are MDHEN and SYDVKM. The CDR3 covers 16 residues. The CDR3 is CASSSSTGDRYYEQYF. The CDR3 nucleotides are TGTGCCAGCAGTTCATCCACAGGGGATAGATACTACGAGCAGTACTTC.

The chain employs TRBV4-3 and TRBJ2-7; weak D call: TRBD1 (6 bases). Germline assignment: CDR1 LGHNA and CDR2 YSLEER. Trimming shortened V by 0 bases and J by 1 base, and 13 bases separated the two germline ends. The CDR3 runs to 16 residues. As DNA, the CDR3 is TGCGCCAGCAGCCAAGAGGTGGGACAACTATCCTACGAGCAGTACTTC. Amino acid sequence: CASSQEVGQLSYEQYF.

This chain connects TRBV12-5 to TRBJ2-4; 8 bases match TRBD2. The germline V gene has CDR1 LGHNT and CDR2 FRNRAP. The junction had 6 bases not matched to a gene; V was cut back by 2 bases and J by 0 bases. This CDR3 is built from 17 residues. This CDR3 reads CASGLTTSGLAKNIQYF. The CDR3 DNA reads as TGTGCTAGTGGTTTGACCACTAGCGGTTTAGCCAAAAACATTCAGTACTTC.

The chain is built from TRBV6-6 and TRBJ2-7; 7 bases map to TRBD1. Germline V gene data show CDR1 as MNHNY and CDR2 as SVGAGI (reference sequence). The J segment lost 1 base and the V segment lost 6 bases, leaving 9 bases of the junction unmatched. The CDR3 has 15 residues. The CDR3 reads CASSQGATGSYEQYF. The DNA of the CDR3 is TGTGCCAGCAGCCAAGGCGCGACAGGGTCCTACGAGCAGTACTTC.

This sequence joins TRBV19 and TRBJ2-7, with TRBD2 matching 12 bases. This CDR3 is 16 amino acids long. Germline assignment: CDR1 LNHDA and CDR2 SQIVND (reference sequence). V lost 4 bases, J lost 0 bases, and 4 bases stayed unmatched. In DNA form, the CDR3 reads TGTGCCAGTAGTAGCAGGACTAGCGGGACCTCCTACGAGCAGTACTTC. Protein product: CASSSRTSGTSYEQYF.

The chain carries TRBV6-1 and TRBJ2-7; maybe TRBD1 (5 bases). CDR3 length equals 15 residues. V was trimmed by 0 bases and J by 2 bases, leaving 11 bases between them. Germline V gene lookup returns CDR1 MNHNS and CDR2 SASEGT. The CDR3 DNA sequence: TGTGCCAGCAGTGAAGCCTGGGGCAGTACCTACGAGCAGTACTTC. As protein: CASSEAWGSTYEQYF.

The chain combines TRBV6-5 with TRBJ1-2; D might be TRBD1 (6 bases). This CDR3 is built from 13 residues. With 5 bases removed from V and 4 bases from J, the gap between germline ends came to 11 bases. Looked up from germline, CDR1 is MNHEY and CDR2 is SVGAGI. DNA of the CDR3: TGTGCCAGCAGTAGGGTGACAGGCTATGGCTACACCTTC. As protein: CASSRVTGYGYTF.

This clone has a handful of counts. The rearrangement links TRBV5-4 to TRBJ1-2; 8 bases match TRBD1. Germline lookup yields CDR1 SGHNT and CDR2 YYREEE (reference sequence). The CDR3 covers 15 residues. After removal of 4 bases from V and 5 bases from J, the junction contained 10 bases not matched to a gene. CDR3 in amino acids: CASSQPGTGEYGYTF. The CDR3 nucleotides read TGTGCCAGCAGCCAACCCGGGACAGGAGAATATGGCTACACCTTC.

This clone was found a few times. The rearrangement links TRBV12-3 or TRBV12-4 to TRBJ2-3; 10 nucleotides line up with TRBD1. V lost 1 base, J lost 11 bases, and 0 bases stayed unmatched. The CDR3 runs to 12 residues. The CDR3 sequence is CASSLGTGGQYF. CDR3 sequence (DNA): TGTGCCAGCAGTTTAGGGACAGGGGGGCAGTATTTT.

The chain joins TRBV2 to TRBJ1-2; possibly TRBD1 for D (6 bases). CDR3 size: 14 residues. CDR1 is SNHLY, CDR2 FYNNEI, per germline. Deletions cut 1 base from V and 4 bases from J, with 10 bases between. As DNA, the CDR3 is TGTGCCAGCAGTGAAGGACAGGTACTCTATGGCTACACCTTC. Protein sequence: CASSEGQVLYGYTF.